This is a list of T cell receptor beta chains from one sample in a study of cytomegalovirus exposure and HLA in healthy donors. Method: immunoSEQ multiplex PCR; TCRdb's copy keeps in-frame clones and lacks some. The sample contains 190,000 or so clones, about four fifths of which appear only once. Source material: PBMCs. All receptors derive from a woman between 50 and 59 years old in good health and CMV-seropositive. Both conserved end residues are part of each CDR3. D genes are given only for firm matches. Clone sizes are given selectively: once, few, many, or a class where the clone is expanded.

D: -
J: TRBJ2-7
length: 16
V: TRBV12-2
size: -
CDR3: CASRLGLQEIAYEQYF
DNA: TGTGCAAGTCGCTTAGGTCTACAGGAGATTGCATACGAGCAGTACTTC

D: -
J: TRBJ1-2
length: 16
V: TRBV18
size: -
CDR3: CASSPLAGMGEDGYTF
DNA: TGTGCCAGCTCACCATTGGCAGGGATGGGTGAGGATGGCTACACCTTC

D: -
J: TRBJ2-5
length: 14
V: TRBV10-3
size: -
CDR3: CAIKEEGGAETQYF
DNA: TGTGCCATCAAGGAGGAGGGTGGGGCGGAGACCCAGTACTTC

D: -
J: TRBJ1-2
length: 14
V: TRBV4-3
size: -
CDR3: CASSQDRRPLGYTF
DNA: TGCGCCAGTAGTCAAGACAGGCGTCCCCTTGGCTACACCTTC

D: -
J: TRBJ1-5
length: 14
V: TRBV6-1
size: -
CDR3: CASSATTGITPQHF
DNA: TGTGCCAGCAGTGCCACGACAGGAATTACGCCCCAGCATTTT

D: -
J: TRBJ1-4
length: 15
V: TRBV7-6
size: once
CDR3: CASSYFPGGGEKLFF
DNA: TGTGCCAGCAGCTATTTCCCAGGCGGAGGCGAAAAACTGTTTTTT

D: TRBD2
J: TRBJ2-7
length: 13
V: TRBV11-2
size: -
CDR3: CASSSGPGGEQYF
DNA: TGTGCCAGCAGCTCGGGGCCGGGAGGCGAGCAGTACTTC

D: TRBD1
J: TRBJ1-5
length: 15
V: TRBV28
size: few
CDR3: CASSLLGQPNQPQHF
DNA: TGTGCCAGCAGTTTACTGGGACAGCCAAATCAGCCCCAGCATTTT

D: -
J: TRBJ2-1
length: 13
V: TRBV6-6
size: -
CDR3: CASTPRLENEQFF
DNA: TGTGCCAGCACCCCCAGGTTAGAAAATGAGCAGTTCTTC

D: TRBD1
J: TRBJ2-7
length: 16
V: TRBV4-1
size: -
CDR3: CASSPKGDRGGYEQYF
DNA: TGCGCCAGCAGCCCGAAGGGGGACAGGGGCGGTTACGAGCAGTACTTC

D: TRBD1
J: TRBJ2-7
length: 17
V: TRBV28
size: -
CDR3: CASSFSAGTGWFYEQYF
DNA: TGTGCCAGCAGCTTTTCGGCCGGGACAGGGTGGTTCTACGAGCAGTACTTC

D: -
J: TRBJ2-3
length: 15
V: TRBV19
size: -
CDR3: CASSIGGGSTDTQYF
DNA: TGTGCCAGTAGTATTGGCGGGGGCAGCACAGATACGCAGTATTTT

D: -
J: TRBJ2-7
length: 13
V: TRBV11-2
size: -
CDR3: CASSLQGFGEQYF
DNA: TGTGCCAGCAGCTTACAGGGTTTCGGCGAGCAGTACTTC

D: -
J: TRBJ1-2
length: 14
V: TRBV28
size: -
CDR3: CASSRDSINYGYTF
DNA: TGTGCCAGCAGCCGCGACAGCATTAACTATGGCTACACCTTC

D: -
J: TRBJ1-1
length: 15
V: TRBV4-1
size: few
CDR3: CASSQGGRSRTEAFF
DNA: TGCGCCAGCAGCCAAGGAGGCCGTTCCCGAACTGAAGCTTTCTTT

D: -
J: TRBJ2-7
length: 14
V: TRBV6-1
size: few
CDR3: CASTKTGILRGQYF
DNA: TGTGCCAGCACTAAAACAGGGATTCTACGAGGGCAGTACTTC

D: TRBD2
J: TRBJ2-3
length: 16
V: TRBV5-6
size: -
CDR3: CASSYRTSGLTDTQYF
DNA: TGTGCCAGCAGCTATAGGACTAGCGGCCTCACAGATACGCAGTATTTT

D: TRBD1
J: TRBJ2-1
length: 16
V: TRBV2
size: -
CDR3: CASRARRDRGYNEQFF
DNA: TGTGCCAGCAGGGCTCGCCGGGACAGGGGATACAATGAGCAGTTCTTC

D: TRBD1
J: TRBJ1-2
length: 16
V: TRBV2
size: once
CDR3: CASITGQGSLDYGYTF
DNA: TGTGCCAGTATTACAGGACAGGGAAGTCTTGACTATGGCTACACCTTC

D: TRBD1
J: TRBJ2-7
length: 14
V: TRBV4-1
size: few
CDR3: CASSQGDRSYEQYF
DNA: TGCGCCAGCAGCCAAGGGGACAGGTCCTACGAGCAGTACTTC

D: TRBD1
J: TRBJ1-6
length: 12
V: TRBV29-1
size: -
CDR3: CSVGQGDGPLHF
DNA: TGCAGCGTTGGACAGGGGGACGGGCCCCTCCACTTT

D: -
J: TRBJ2-7
length: 15
V: TRBV11-1
size: -
CDR3: CASSDKQGISYEQYF
DNA: TGTGCCAGCAGCGATAAACAGGGAATTTCCTACGAGCAGTACTTC

D: -
J: TRBJ1-5
length: 14
V: TRBV6-5
size: -
CDR3: CASSYGQGSQPQHF
DNA: TGTGCCAGCAGTTACGGGCAGGGCTCCCAGCCCCAGCATTTT

D: -
J: TRBJ2-5
length: 15
V: TRBV7-6
size: -
CDR3: CASSLGPGLQETQYF
DNA: TGTGCCAGCAGCTTAGGGCCGGGTCTCCAAGAGACCCAGTACTTC

D: TRBD1
J: TRBJ1-6
length: 14
V: TRBV6-5
size: once
CDR3: CASRTGGYNSPLHF
DNA: TGTGCCAGCAGAACAGGGGGTTATAATTCACCCCTCCACTTT

D: TRBD1
J: TRBJ1-5
length: 15
V: TRBV19
size: -
CDR3: CASSISGQGTQPQHF
DNA: TGTGCCAGTAGTATCTCCGGACAGGGGACTCAGCCCCAGCATTTT

D: -
J: TRBJ1-1
length: 14
V: TRBV13
size: -
CDR3: CASSPTGRNTEAFF
DNA: TGTGCCAGCAGCCCAACAGGTAGAAACACTGAAGCTTTCTTT

D: TRBD2
J: TRBJ2-3
length: 16
V: TRBV5-1
size: -
CDR3: CASSSLAGGLSDTQYF
DNA: TGCGCCAGCAGCTCCCTAGCGGGGGGGCTATCAGATACGCAGTATTTT

D: -
J: TRBJ2-7
length: 15
V: TRBV6-5
size: -
CDR3: CASSYTPTPPGEQYF
DNA: TGTGCCAGCAGTTACACTCCCACCCCCCCGGGCGAGCAGTACTTC

D: TRBD1
J: TRBJ1-2
length: 13
V: TRBV7-2
size: -
CDR3: CASSLDRGDVYTF
DNA: TGTGCCAGCAGCTTAGACAGGGGAGACGTCTACACCTTC

D: -
J: TRBJ2-1
length: 13
V: TRBV29-1
size: -
CDR3: CSVDGMGRVEQFF
DNA: TGCAGCGTTGACGGGATGGGTAGGGTTGAGCAGTTCTTC

D: -
J: TRBJ1-2
length: 15
V: TRBV29-1
size: -
CDR3: CSVGGGPPPFAGYTF
DNA: TGCAGCGTGGGGGGGGGTCCCCCTCCTTTCGCCGGCTACACCTTC

D: TRBD2
J: TRBJ2-7
length: 17
V: TRBV19
size: -
CDR3: CASSMRLAGEHAYEQYF
DNA: TGTGCCAGTAGTATGAGGCTAGCGGGGGAGCATGCCTACGAGCAGTACTTC

D: -
J: TRBJ1-2
length: 14
V: TRBV23-1
size: -
CDR3: CASSQFQGFESYTF
DNA: TGCGCCAGCAGTCAATTCCAGGGGTTCGAGAGCTACACCTTC

D: -
J: TRBJ2-5
length: 13
V: TRBV11-2
size: -
CDR3: CASSLGFRETQYF
DNA: TGTGCCAGCAGCTTAGGTTTCAGGGAGACCCAGTACTTC

D: -
J: TRBJ2-7
length: 15
V: TRBV4-1
size: -
CDR3: CASSQDRGRYNEQYF
DNA: TGCGCCAGCAGCCAAGATCGGGGAAGGTACAACGAGCAGTACTTC

D: TRBD1
J: TRBJ1-5
length: 16
V: TRBV28
size: -
CDR3: CASSYGQGLGVLPQHF
DNA: TGTGCCAGCAGTTACGGACAGGGTCTGGGAGTATTGCCCCAGCATTTT

D: TRBD1
J: TRBJ2-7
length: 14
V: TRBV10-3
size: -
CDR3: CAIGSGTGPYEQYF
DNA: TGTGCCATCGGATCCGGGACAGGTCCCTACGAGCAGTACTTC

D: TRBD1
J: TRBJ1-4
length: 16
V: TRBV5-1
size: once
CDR3: CASSGGQVSTNEKLFF
DNA: TGCGCCAGCAGCGGGGGACAGGTTTCAACTAATGAAAAACTGTTTTTT

D: TRBD2
J: TRBJ2-3
length: 15
V: TRBV5-4
size: once
CDR3: CASSRPGTSMGTQYF
DNA: TGTGCCAGCAGCCGTCCCGGGACTAGTATGGGAACGCAGTATTTT

D: -
J: TRBJ1-2
length: 13
V: TRBV5-6
size: -
CDR3: CASSLLGGSGYTF
DNA: TGTGCCAGCAGCTTGTTGGGGGGTTCTGGCTACACCTTC

D: -
J: TRBJ1-1
length: 15
V: TRBV2
size: -
CDR3: CASSEQGLMNTEAFF
DNA: TGTGCCAGCAGTGAACAGGGACTAATGAACACTGAAGCTTTCTTT

D: -
J: TRBJ1-1
length: 15
V: TRBV7-8
size: -
CDR3: CASSLDGWANTEAFF
DNA: TGTGCCAGCAGCTTAGACGGCTGGGCGAACACTGAAGCTTTCTTT

D: -
J: TRBJ1-1
length: 15
V: TRBV27
size: -
CDR3: CASGPGTLGILAAFF
DNA: TGTGCCAGCGGCCCCGGGACATTGGGAATCTTGGCAGCTTTCTTT

D: -
J: TRBJ2-6
length: 16
V: TRBV11-3
size: -
CDR3: CASSLATFSGANVLTF
DNA: TGTGCCAGCAGCTTAGCCACATTCTCTGGGGCCAACGTCCTGACTTTC

D: TRBD2
J: TRBJ2-1
length: 15
V: TRBV6-5
size: -
CDR3: CASSYRTGGNNEQFF
DNA: TGTGCCAGCAGTTACCGTACGGGGGGAAACAATGAGCAGTTCTTC

D: -
J: TRBJ2-5
length: 16
V: TRBV9
size: -
CDR3: CASSVGASDGGETQYF
DNA: TGTGCCAGCAGCGTAGGTGCTAGTGACGGTGGAGAGACCCAGTACTTC

D: TRBD2
J: TRBJ2-7
length: 16
V: TRBV5-6
size: -
CDR3: CASSQIDGTSVYEQYF
DNA: TGTGCCAGCAGCCAGATCGATGGGACTAGCGTCTACGAGCAGTACTTC